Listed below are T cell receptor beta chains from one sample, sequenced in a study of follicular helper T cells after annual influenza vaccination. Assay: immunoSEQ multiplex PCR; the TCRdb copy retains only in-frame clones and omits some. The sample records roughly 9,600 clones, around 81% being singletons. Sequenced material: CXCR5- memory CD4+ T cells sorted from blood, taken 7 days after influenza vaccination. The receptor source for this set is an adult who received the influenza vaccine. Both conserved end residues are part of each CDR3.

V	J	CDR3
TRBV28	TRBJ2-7	CASSGQGRTYEQYF
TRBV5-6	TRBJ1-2	CASSLGTGASGYGYTF
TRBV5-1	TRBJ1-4	CASSFVTGTDPIGEKLFF
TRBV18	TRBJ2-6	CASSPGTGANVLTF
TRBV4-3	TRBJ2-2	CASSQDRRDTGELFF
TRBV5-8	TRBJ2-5	CASSQGLETQYF
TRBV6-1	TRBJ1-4	CASSFRRGDEKLFF
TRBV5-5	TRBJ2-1	CASSSGQLYNEQFF
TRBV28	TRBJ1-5	CASTGVTTNQPQHF
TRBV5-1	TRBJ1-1	CASNTGGGRGTEAFF
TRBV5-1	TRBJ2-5	CASSLQGVEETQYF
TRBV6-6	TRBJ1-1	CASSSLGTNTEAFF
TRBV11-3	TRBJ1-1	CASSLHGDTEAFF
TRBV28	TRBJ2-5	CASGRPQETQYF
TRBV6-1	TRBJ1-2	CASAGRGENYGYTF
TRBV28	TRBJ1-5	CASSKDRGDNQPQHF
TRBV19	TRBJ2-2	CASSMGRGYTGELFF
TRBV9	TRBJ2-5	CASSVTGLQETQYF
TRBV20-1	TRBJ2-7	CSARTRYEQYF
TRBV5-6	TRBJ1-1	CASSLKGERHSFF
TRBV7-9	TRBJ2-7	CASSSGVSYEQYF
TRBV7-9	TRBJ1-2	CASSLGTANYGYTF
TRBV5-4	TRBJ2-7	CASSHPSGGWTYEQYF
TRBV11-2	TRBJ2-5	CASSLGTSPFLQETQYF
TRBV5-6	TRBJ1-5	CASSPAGGRQPQHF
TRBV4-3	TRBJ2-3	CASSQVSGPLAGLPDTQYF
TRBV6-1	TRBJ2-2	CASSEAGPGELFF
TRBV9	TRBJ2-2	CASSIHPGGDGRRMGELFF
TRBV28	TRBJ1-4	CASKTIATNEKLFF
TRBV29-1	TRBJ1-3	CSVGLGSGNTIYF